This record looks at one T cell receptor beta chain sequence and its context. The data derive from a study of identical twins. From the 5' RACE reads, TCRdb called clonotypes with MiXCR, one entry per CDR3 protein. The sample lists roughly 630,000 distinct CDR3 sequences, under 8.5% occurring once. The CDR3 is made up of 14 amino acids. Per the germline V gene, CDR1 is SGHTA and CDR2 is FQGTGA. The V gene lost 9 bases and the J gene lost 7 bases, with 18 bases spanning the gap. The data were also submitted as part of a second study, on yellow fever vaccine responses in identical twins.

Sequenced sample: PBMCs. V usage is TRBV7-3 and J usage is TRBJ1-4, with TRBD1 as a possible D gene (5 bases). The receptor comes from a woman between 18 and 29 years old in good health. The DNA of the CDR3 is TGTGCCAGACCCCGGGACCGGAGTACTGAAAAACTGTTTTTT. This codes for CARPRDRSTEKLFF.